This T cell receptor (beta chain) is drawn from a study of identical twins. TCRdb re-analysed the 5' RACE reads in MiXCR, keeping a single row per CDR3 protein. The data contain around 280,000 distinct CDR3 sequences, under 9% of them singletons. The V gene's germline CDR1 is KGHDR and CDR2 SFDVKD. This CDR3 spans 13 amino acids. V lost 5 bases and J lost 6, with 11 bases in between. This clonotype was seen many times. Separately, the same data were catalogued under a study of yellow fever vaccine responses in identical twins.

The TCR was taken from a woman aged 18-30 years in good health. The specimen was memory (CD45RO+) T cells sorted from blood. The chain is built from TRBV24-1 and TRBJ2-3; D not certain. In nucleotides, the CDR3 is TGTGCCACCAGTGCCGCCGTCTTGGATACGCAGTATTTT. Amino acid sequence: CATSAAVLDTQYF.